This is a list of T cell receptor beta chains from one sample in a study of T cells in localized non-small cell lung cancer. Sequencing was performed with immunoSEQ multiplex PCR; in TCRdb, only in-frame clones are kept and a portion is missing. The table has some 20,000 clones, approximately 87% seen once. The input for sequencing was PBMCs, taken before any cancer treatment. The receptors stem from a man between 40 and 70 years old with stage II squamous cell lung carcinoma. The CDR3 runs from the conserved cysteine through the conserved F or W. The order of the fields is CDR3 DNA, CDR3 protein, clone size, J gene, D gene, V gene. A D gene is named only where the DNA matches it firmly. The size field is filled for only some rows; it gives once, few, many or a size class.

TGTGCCAGCAGCTTAGAAACTCCCCCCATGAACACTGAAGCTTTCTTT	CASSLETPPMNTEAFF	-	TRBJ1-1	-	TRBV11-3
TGTGCCAGCAGCCAAGACACAGGAGCTCTGTTTTTT	CASSQDTGALFF	-	TRBJ1-4	-	TRBV4-2
TGTGCCAGCAGCCCCGACAGGGCCGCAGATACGCAGTATTTT	CASSPDRAADTQYF	-	TRBJ2-3	TRBD1	TRBV7-3
TGCGCCAGCAGCCAAGATAGAGGTCTCATCTGGGGGGAGACCCAGTACTTC	CASSQDRGLIWGETQYF	-	TRBJ2-5	-	TRBV4-1
TGTGCCAGCAGCGTAGGCAACGTCCTTAACTATGGCTACACCTTC	CASSVGNVLNYGYTF	-	TRBJ1-2	-	TRBV9
TGTGCCAGAAGCTTGTGTCAGGGCCCGGCGAATGAAAAACTGTTTTTT	CARSLCQGPANEKLFF	-	TRBJ1-4	-	TRBV5-3
TGTGCCAGCAGCTTAGAAAGGAACACCATATATTTT	CASSLERNTIYF	once	TRBJ1-3	-	TRBV7-2
TGTGCCAGCAGCGGATCTAGCGGGAGTGGCGAGACCCAGTACTTC	CASSGSSGSGETQYF	-	TRBJ2-5	TRBD2	TRBV7-9
TGTGCCAGCAGTTTATACTCGGACACGTATCCGCCCCAGCATTTT	CASSLYSDTYPPQHF	-	TRBJ1-5	-	TRBV28
TGCGCCAGCAGCCAAGGAGGGGGCCCCTTCTATGAGCAGTTCTTC	CASSQGGGPFYEQFF	-	TRBJ2-1	TRBD1	TRBV4-1
TGCGCCAGCCACCGGGACGGTTCTTCTTCTAACTATGGCTACACCTTC	CASHRDGSSSNYGYTF	-	TRBJ1-2	-	TRBV5-1
TGTGCCAGTAGTACCAATACAGGGGCTCAAGGTGGCTACACCTTC	CASSTNTGAQGGYTF	-	TRBJ1-2	TRBD1	TRBV19
TGCAGCGTCCAGGGGGCCGGTGGCTACACCTTC	CSVQGAGGYTF	-	TRBJ1-2	TRBD1	TRBV29-1
TGTGCCAGCAGCTCAGGGCCAGCCGGGGAGCTGTTTTTT	CASSSGPAGELFF	-	TRBJ2-2	-	TRBV7-3
TGTGCCAGCAGTACACAGGGATACGAGCAGTACTTC	CASSTQGYEQYF	-	TRBJ2-7	-	TRBV28
TGTGCCAGCAGAATAAGGGAGACCCAGTACTTC	CASRIRETQYF	-	TRBJ2-5	-	TRBV21-1
TGTGCCAGCAGCTTTTTGTGGGATAGCGGACTATCGAATGAGCAGTTCTTC	CASSFLWDSGLSNEQFF	few	TRBJ2-1	-	TRBV7-6
TGTGCCAGCAGCCAGGACAGTGGGGTCGACACTGAAGCTTTCTTT	CASSQDSGVDTEAFF	-	TRBJ1-1	-	TRBV11-1
TGTGCCAGCAGCTTAAGCTCTAACTATGGCTACACCTTC	CASSLSSNYGYTF	-	TRBJ1-2	-	TRBV11-2
TGTGCCAGCAGCAAAGGGGCGGGGGGCACAGATACGCAGTATTTT	CASSKGAGGTDTQYF	-	TRBJ2-3	TRBD2	TRBV7-9
TGCAGCGTTCGGGATGCGAATCAGCCCCAGCATTTT	CSVRDANQPQHF	-	TRBJ1-5	-	TRBV29-1
TGTGCCATTGCCCGGGACAGGGTAAGCACAGATACGCAGTATTTT	CAIARDRVSTDTQYF	once	TRBJ2-3	TRBD1	TRBV10-3
TGTGCCAGCAGCTTAGGGGAGGTTGCGGACACTGAAGCTTTCTTT	CASSLGEVADTEAFF	-	TRBJ1-1	-	TRBV11-1
TGTGCCAGTAGTATAACCCCGTGGACCGGGGAGCTGTTTTTT	CASSITPWTGELFF	-	TRBJ2-2	-	TRBV19
TGTGCCAGCAGTTTAAAGGGACAGGTTGAAGCTTTCTTT	CASSLKGQVEAFF	-	TRBJ1-1	TRBD1	TRBV28
TGTGCCTGGAGTTTAGCGGGAGGAGGGTACGAGCAGTACTTC	CAWSLAGGGYEQYF	-	TRBJ2-7	TRBD2	TRBV30
TGCGCCAGCACCCGGACTAGCGATGAGCAGTTCTTC	CASTRTSDEQFF	-	TRBJ2-1	TRBD2	TRBV10-2
TGCAGTGCTAGATATGGGGAGACCCAGTACTTC	CSARYGETQYF	once	TRBJ2-5	-	TRBV20-1
TGTGCCAGCAGTGAATATAGGACAGGGGGTGCGGGAAACACCATATATTTT	CASSEYRTGGAGNTIYF	-	TRBJ1-3	TRBD1	TRBV25-1
TGTGCCAGCAGCCAGGGGCCCCCTAACTATGGCTACACCTTC	CASSQGPPNYGYTF	-	TRBJ1-2	-	TRBV4-2
TGTGCCAGCAGCTTGGGGACAGTGAACACTGAAGCTTTCTTT	CASSLGTVNTEAFF	-	TRBJ1-1	TRBD1	TRBV7-9